Shown below are 14 T cell receptor beta chains from a single sample sequenced in a study of shared clonotypes between healthy human individuals. Profiled with immunoSEQ multiplex PCR; TCRdb holds only in-frame clones, not every one. The sample includes some 240,000 clones, 50% to 75% of them seen just once. The material sequenced was memory CD4+ T cells sorted from blood. Subset denoted: CD45RA-negative fraction. These receptor sequences come from a man aged 25-45 years in good health.

This clone has more than one count but fewer than ten. V gene TRBV4-1 combines with J gene TRBJ2-7; 9 nucleotides align to TRBD1. The ends lost 1 base at V and 3 bases at J; junction bases unmatched: 4. This CDR3 is built from 15 residues. The germline gives CDR1 MGHRA, CDR2 YSYEKL. CDR3 protein: CASSQAPGQGYEQYF. CDR3 bases: TGCGCCAGCAGCCAAGCGCCGGGACAGGGCTACGAGCAGTACTTC.

The genes are TRBV5-6 and TRBJ2-1; TRBD2 matches at 8 bases. Germline-derived CDR1 and CDR2 are SGHDT and YYEEEE. The CDR3 loop spans 13 amino acids. V trimming: 4 bases; J trimming: 15 bases; junction bases outside the gene matches: 12. CDR3 region: CASSRSGTRSGFF. The CDR3 nucleotides read TGTGCCAGCAGCCGCTCGGGGACTAGATCGGGGTTCTTC.

This clone has only one observation. The chain combines TRBV21-1 with TRBJ2-7; the table assigns TRBD2, which was not confirmed against the DNA. TRBV21-1 is a documented pseudogene. This CDR3 spans 16 amino acids. CDR3 nucleotide sequence: TGTGCCAGCAGCAGAGGGCATACTAGCGGGGGGCTCGAGCAGTACTTC. The encoded protein is CASSRGHTSGGLEQYF.

The genes are TRBV30 and TRBJ1-4; the D is unclear. The CDR3 consists of 12 residues. Trimming cost V 6 bases and J 0 bases, with 5 bases left between them. The V gene's germline CDR1 is GTSNPN and CDR2 SVGIG (reference sequence). CDR3 sequence (DNA): TGTGCCTGCTCGGCAACTAATGAAAAACTGTTTTTT. This gives the protein CACSATNEKLFF. Variable domain in full (rest from reference TRBV30 and TRBJ1-4): SQTIHQWPATLVQPVGSPLSLECTVEGTSNPNLYWYRQAAGRGLQLLFYSVGIGQISSEVPQNLSASRPQDRQFILSSKKLLLSDSGFYLCACSATNEKLFFGSGTQLSVL.

The chain carries TRBV11-3 and TRBJ2-3; perhaps TRBD2 as D (7 bases). V was shortened by 5 bases and J by 2 bases, with 17 bases between the two germline ends. The CDR3 length is 16 residues. CDR1 is SGHNT and CDR2 is YENEEA in the germline V gene. The DNA for the CDR3 is TGTGCCAGCAGCACGACCCGGGGGGCCTACACAGATACGCAGTATTTT. It is translated as CASSTTRGAYTDTQYF.

The V call is TRBV5-1, the J call TRBJ2-3; D call uncertain. CDR1 and CDR2 from the germline V gene are SGHRS and YFSETQ. The CDR3 spans 12 residues. V lost 6 bases and J lost 1, with 6 bases in between. CDR3 nucleotides: TGCGCCAGCACCGGTGGCACAGATACGCAGTATTTT. This encodes CASTGGTDTQYF. The variable domain in full, with the rest retrieved from reference TRBV5-1 and TRBJ2-3, is KAGVTQTPRYLIKTRGQQVTLSCSPISGHRSVSWYQQTPGQGLQFLFEYFSETQRNKGNFPGRFSGRQFSNSRSEMNVSTLELGDSALYLCASTGGTDTQYFGPGTRLTVL.

The V gene is TRBV10-1, the J gene TRBJ2-7, with D perhaps TRBD1 (6 bases). The germline gives CDR1 WNHNN, CDR2 SYGVQD (reference sequence). The CDR3 consists of 12 residues. CDR3 DNA: TGCCTAAGATTGAGGGGGTCGGGGGAGCAGTACTTC. Translating gives CLRLRGSGEQYF.

The gene calls are TRBV4-1 and TRBJ2-7, with 9 bases that match TRBD2. The CDR3 has 16 residues. Per germline, CDR1 MGHRA and CDR2 YSYEKL. V shed 1 base and J 4 bases; nucleotides not matched to a gene: 8. The CDR3 DNA sequence: TGCGCCAGCAGCCAAGCTTGGTCAGCGGGAGGTTACGAGCAGTACTTC. This encodes CASSQAWSAGGYEQYF.

The CDR3 is CASRQSGRAGNEQYF. Written as DNA, the CDR3 is TGCGCCAGCAGACAAAGCGGGAGGGCCGGTAACGAGCAGTACTTC. This chain links TRBV10-2 with TRBJ2-7; 10 nucleotides line up with TRBD2. Germline V gives CDR1 WSHSY, CDR2 SAAADI. The V gene end was trimmed by 6 bases and the J gene end by 5 bases; junction bases not matched to a gene: 10. This CDR3 has 15 amino acids.

About this clone: The sample holds other DNA sequences that translate to the same CDR3. The chain combines TRBV6-5 with TRBJ1-1; no definite D call. CDR1 is MNHEY, CDR2 SVGAGI, per germline. This CDR3 comprises 14 residues. V lost 0 bases to trimming and J lost 5 bases, with 10 bases between them. The CDR3: CASSYSGRGTEAFF. Here the CDR3 DNA reads TGTGCCAGCAGTTACTCGGGTAGAGGAACTGAAGCTTTCTTT.

This clone has a handful of counts. The chain joins TRBV29-1 to TRBJ1-4; D unclear. Trimming left V 4 bases short and J 8 bases short, with 11 bases between. There are 12 residues in the CDR3. Germline-derived CDR1 and CDR2 are SQVTM and ANQGSEA. CDR3 sequence: CSVGWSSEKLFF. The CDR3, as DNA: TGCAGCGTTGGCTGGTCTTCGGAAAAACTGTTTTTT.

The V and J genes are TRBV5-4 and TRBJ2-1; 7 bases map to TRBD2. CDR1 and CDR2 from the germline V gene are SGHNT and YYREEE (reference sequence). This CDR3 spans 14 amino acids. The ends lost 4 bases at V and 6 bases at J; junction bases unmatched: 7. The CDR3 is CASSLGGDRNEQFF. As DNA, the CDR3 is TGTGCCAGCAGCCTTGGGGGGGACCGCAATGAGCAGTTCTTC.

This clone was recorded a few times. The CDR3 is CAGGSNEKLFF. The CDR3 nucleotides are TGTGCCGGTGGATCTAATGAAAAACTGTTTTTT. V is TRBV30 and J is TRBJ1-4; unclear D gene. CDR1 and CDR2 from the germline V gene are GTSNPN and SVGIG (reference sequence). V gave up 8 bases and J gave up 3 bases, with 7 bases separating them. CDR3 length: 11 residues.

About this clone itself: Other DNA sequences in this sample translate to the same CDR3. The gene calls are TRBV7-2 and TRBJ2-5, with a tentative D call TRBD2 (6 bases). The CDR3 length is 13 residues. The V gene lost 1 base and the J gene lost 5 bases, with 8 bases spanning the gap. Germline V CDR1 and CDR2: SGHTA, FQGNSA. CDR3 sequence: CASSLGGGETQYF. The DNA for the CDR3 is TGTGCCAGCAGCTTAGGAGGAGGGGAGACCCAGTACTTC. Full variable domain (remainder filled in from reference TRBV7-2 and TRBJ2-5): GAGVSQSPSNKVTEKGKDVELRCDPISGHTALYWYRQSLGQGLEFLIYFQGNSAPDKSGLPSDRFSAERTGGSVSTLTIQRTQQEDSAVYLCASSLGGGETQYFGPGTRLLVL.